This TCR beta chain was recovered during a study of T cells expressing NK-cell markers (dated by TCRdb to 2018 to 2020). Some background on the complete study: Several donors provided sorted CD3+CD56+NKG2C+, CD3+CD56+NKG2C- and CD3+CD56-NKG2C+ T-cell subsets, whose TCR beta-chain repertoires were profiled. Libraries were sequenced as 2 x 150 bp reads on Illumina HiSeq 2000/2500, MiSeq or NextSeq. Among the eight sequenced donors, only one was HCMV-seronegative, while the other seven were HCMV-seropositive. The study sequenced eight donors, all healthy volunteers chosen at random: three men and five women.

The germline V gene encodes CDR1 SGDLS and CDR2 YYNGEE. Including cysteine and phenylalanine, the CDR3 has 15 amino acids. DNA is not recorded here. The sequencing machine was an Illumina HiSeq 2000. TCR beta cDNA libraries were prepared using 5'RACE template switching, which introduced a universal primer site and unique molecular identifiers. cDNA synthesis was primed from the TCR beta constant segment, followed by two successive PCR amplification steps. The published analysis was carried out like this. Reads were demultiplexed and grouped by UMI with MIGEC, and clonotypes were assembled and quantified with MiTCR. To exclude erroneous sequences, any TCR cDNA sequence not supported by at least two reads was discarded. The tcR package was used for downstream repertoire analysis, and clonotypes were matched across fractions by CDR3 nucleotide sequence plus V segment. VDJmatch was used to annotate antigen specificity against VDJdb, with one amino acid substitution in CDR3 permitted. TCRdb reanalyzed the reads, keeping one entry per CDR3 protein sequence and omitting DNA. The authors' filters were not applied to this entry. The record for this sample contains 450,000 to 600,000 distinct CDR3 sequences. Together, the top ten hold 3% to 4.5% of the sample.

HCMV-specific IgG was detected in serum with a commercial ELISA kit to determine HCMV serostatus. Peripheral blood mononuclear cells were isolated from blood by Ficoll density gradient centrifugation. The research as a whole found: Those dominant clonotypes were again the most abundant among CD3+CD56-NKG2C+ cells in four donors, at about 25-60.1%. In a handful of donors, the dominant CD3+CD56+NKG2C+ clonotypes ranked among the top 10 CD8+ clonotypes, making up about 1.0-7.5% of CD8+ T cells. Whether the expanded NKG2C-expressing T cell clones were specific for HCMV antigens remained unclear.

About this clonotype: Which antigen it targets is not known.

The clonotype originates from a man between 18 and 29 years old in good health. Donor details come from another sample of the same person, matched by shared clones. Sequencing input: blood T cells: a sorted CD56 or NKG2C T cell subset, CD4+ or CD8+ T cells, or bulk PBMC T cells (not recorded which). The V and J segments used are TRBV9 and TRBJ1-5. The CDR3 protein is CASSVGLGGGQPQHF.